The 19 T cell receptor beta chains presented below share a single source sample, sequenced in a study of blood T cell repertoires in COVID-19. Sequencing was performed with immunoSEQ multiplex PCR; in TCRdb, only in-frame clones are kept and a portion is missing. Of roughly 360,000 clones listed, around nine tenths are singletons. Sequences were obtained from PBMCs or T cells enriched from blood (not recorded which). These receptors were collected from a woman aged 30 to 39 with acute COVID-19.

This clone has a count of ten or more. The CDR3 nucleotides are TGTGCCACCGGTACAGGGTACGCCGGGGAGCTGTTTTTT. Translated: CATGTGYAGELFF. V gene TRBV24-1 combines with J gene TRBJ2-2, with D tentatively TRBD1 (6 bases). Trimming took off 9 bases at V and 6 bases at J, with 13 bases between the two ends. CDR3 length equals 13 residues. Germline V gene lookup returns CDR1 KGHDR and CDR2 SFDVKD.

This chain uses TRBV27 with TRBJ2-1; 8 bases are a match to TRBD2. V lost 4 bases and J lost 8; bases outside the gene matches: 13. This CDR3 contains 16 residues. The germline gives CDR1 MNHEY, CDR2 SMNVEV (reference sequence). CDR3 in amino acids: CASSSPGSGIRDEQFF. The CDR3 nucleotides are TGTGCCAGCAGTTCCCCGGGTAGCGGGATACGGGATGAGCAGTTCTTC.

This sequence joins TRBV19 and TRBJ2-2, with D perhaps matching TRBD1 (6 bases). This CDR3 comprises 16 residues. V shed 5 bases and J shed 4 bases, with 17 bases lying between them. Germline CDR1 reads LNHDA; CDR2 reads SQIVND (reference sequence). CDR3 amino acids: CASSGSGTLSTGELFF. The CDR3, as DNA: TGTGCCAGTAGTGGATCCGGGACACTATCCACCGGGGAGCTGTTTTTT.

The rearrangement links TRBV13 to TRBJ1-5; weak D call: TRBD1 (6 bases). Trimming shortened V by 5 bases and J by 3 bases, and 14 bases separated the two germline ends. The CDR3 covers 15 residues. The germline V gene has CDR1 PRHDT and CDR2 FYEKMQ (reference sequence). The CDR3 nucleotides read TGTGCCAGCAGCAGGGGGAGGGGAGCCAATCAGCCCCAGCATTTT. Amino acid sequence: CASSRGRGANQPQHF.

Points on this clone: Distinct nucleotide sequences in the sample also encode this CDR3. The chain has TRBV5-1 and TRBJ2-7; D not certain. Trimming cost V 4 bases and J 6 bases, with 14 bases left between them. CDR1 and CDR2 (germline): SGHRS, YFSETQ. This CDR3 contains 13 residues. In DNA, the CDR3 is TGCGCCAGCAGCCGGGTGGAAGGTAGCGAGCAGTACTTC. Its protein is CASSRVEGSEQYF.

The rearrangement links TRBV15 to TRBJ2-1; TRBD1 aligns across 10 bases. Germline V gene lookup returns CDR1 LNHNV and CDR2 YYDKDF (reference sequence). This CDR3 is 16 amino acids long. After removal of 5 bases from V and 8 bases from J, the junction contained 12 bases not matched to a gene. As DNA, the CDR3 is TGTGCCACCAGCCGTCCCTACCGGGACAGGGGCGATGAGCAGTTCTTC. It yields the protein CATSRPYRDRGDEQFF. The full variable domain, in which reference TRBV15 and TRBJ2-1 provide the parts outside the CDR3, is DAMVIQNPRYQVTQFGKPVTLSCSQTLNHNVMYWYQQKSSQAPKLLFHYYDKDFNNEADTPDNFQSRRPNTSFCFLDIRSPGLGDTAMYLCATSRPYRDRGDEQFFGPGTRLTVL.

This chain joins TRBV11-2 and TRBJ1-6; maybe TRBD1 (6 bases). Germline loops: CDR1 SGHAT, CDR2 FQNNGV. Trimming stripped 0 bases from V and 7 bases from J, with 19 bases between. This CDR3 is built from 18 residues. As DNA, the CDR3 is TGTGCCAGCAGCTTAGATAGGTCGGGCAGGGGAACCAATTCACCCCTCCACTTT. Translated, it gives CASSLDRSGRGTNSPLHF.

This clone was found once. The chain joins TRBV29-1 to TRBJ2-1; 8 bases align to TRBD2. The CDR3 loop spans 15 amino acids. Germline trimming cut 0 bases from V and 5 bases from J; bases unmatched to any gene: 6. In germline, CDR1 is SQVTM, CDR2 ANQGSEA. CDR3 in amino acids: CSVEDRGGWDNEQFF. In nucleotides, the CDR3 is TGCAGCGTTGAAGATCGGGGGGGTTGGGACAATGAGCAGTTCTTC.

The genes are TRBV18 and TRBJ1-2, with a weak D call TRBD1 (6 bases). V was shortened by 6 bases and J by 4 bases, with 15 bases between the two germline ends. Germline V lookup: CDR1 KGHSH, CDR2 LQKENI. This CDR3 has 14 residues. CDR3 sequence reads: CASSRDQGSYGYTF. The DNA for the CDR3 is TGTGCCAGCTCGCGCGATCAGGGGTCCTATGGCTACACCTTC.

This clone was detected only once. This sequence joins TRBV5-4 and TRBJ2-1; TRBD1 matches at 8 bases. CDR1 is SGHNT and CDR2 is YYREEE in the germline V gene (reference sequence). CDR3 length: 15 residues. After removal of 0 bases from V and 7 bases from J, the junction contained 6 bases not matched to a gene. CDR3 loop: CASSLEGDRSNEQFF. DNA of the CDR3: TGTGCCAGCAGCTTGGAGGGGGACAGGAGTAATGAGCAGTTCTTC.

The chain uses TRBV24-1 and TRBJ1-5, with a weak D call TRBD1 (6 bases). The germline V and J ends were trimmed by 3 bases and 1 base, with 12 bases remaining between them. In germline, CDR1 is KGHDR, CDR2 SFDVKD. The length of the CDR3 is 16 residues. This chain's CDR3 is CATSDPRGASNQPQHF. The CDR3 coding sequence is TGTGCCACCAGTGATCCTCGGGGGGCGAGCAATCAGCCCCAGCATTTT.

The chain combines TRBV19 with TRBJ2-2; maybe TRBD2 (6 bases). The V end lost 7 bases, the J end lost 4 bases, and 16 bases lay between the germline ends. This CDR3 spans 15 amino acids. Germline CDR1 reads LNHDA; CDR2 reads SQIVND (reference sequence). This CDR3 reads CASNLGRGGTGELFF. The DNA for the CDR3 is TGTGCCAGTAATTTGGGAAGGGGAGGCACCGGGGAGCTGTTTTTT.

J is TRBJ1-1 and V is TRBV18; unclear D gene. Germline V gene lookup returns CDR1 KGHSH and CDR2 LQKENI. V was pared by 2 bases and J by 0 bases, with 10 bases between. The CDR3 is made up of 15 amino acids. The CDR3 sequence: CASSPSPVMNTEAFF. Written as DNA, the CDR3 is TGTGCCAGCTCACCATCCCCAGTGATGAACACTGAAGCTTTCTTT.

The chain is built from TRBV2 and TRBJ1-2; D is unresolved. V was shortened by 6 bases and J by 4 bases, with 12 bases between the two germline ends. CDR1 is SNHLY, CDR2 FYNNEI, per germline. The length of the CDR3 is 13 residues. The CDR3 is CASRVPASYGYTF. CDR3 nucleotides: TGTGCCAGCAGGGTTCCTGCTAGCTATGGCTACACCTTC.

V usage is TRBV28 and J usage is TRBJ1-6; no definite D call. The CDR3 contains 12 residues. From germline, CDR1 is MDHEN and CDR2 SYDVKM. V was shortened by 6 bases and J by 7 bases, with 7 bases between the two germline ends. Here the CDR3 DNA reads TGTGCCAGCAGCCCTCGGAATTCACCCCTCCACTTT. Amino acids: CASSPRNSPLHF. The variable domain in full, completed from reference TRBV28 and TRBJ1-6, reads DVKVTQSSRYLVKRTGEKVFLECVQDMDHENMFWYRQDPGLGLRLIYFSYDVKMKEKGDIPEGYSVSREKKERFSLILESASTNQTSMYLCASSPRNSPLHFGNGTRLTVT.

This clone was seen a single time. V and J are TRBV6-5 and TRBJ2-5; no definite D call. With 2 bases removed from V and 2 bases from J, the gap between germline ends came to 9 bases. Germline V gene data show CDR1 as MNHEY and CDR2 as SVGAGI. The CDR3 spans 14 residues. The CDR3 spells CASSYIAVQETQYF. CDR3 bases: TGTGCCAGCAGTTACATTGCGGTTCAAGAGACCCAGTACTTC.

The chain recombines TRBV27 with TRBJ1-5; D call uncertain. The CDR3 contains 14 residues. Germline V lookup: CDR1 MNHEY, CDR2 SMNVEV (reference sequence). V was cut by 6 bases and J by 2 bases, with 11 bases left in between. The CDR3 protein is CASSRAGGNQPQHF. In nucleotides, the CDR3 is TGTGCCAGCAGCCGTGCGGGCGGCAATCAGCCCCAGCATTTT.

To note about this clone: Other DNA sequences from this sample encode an identical CDR3 as well. This chain uses TRBV2 with TRBJ1-2; D call uncertain. CDR3 length: 15 amino acids. The ends were cut back, 3 bases at V and 0 bases at J, with 11 bases in the middle. In germline, CDR1 is SNHLY, CDR2 FYNNEI. This CDR3 is CASSESGGPNYGYTF. Written as DNA, the CDR3 is TGTGCCAGCAGTGAGAGCGGCGGACCTAACTATGGCTACACCTTC.

The CDR3 is CASSRSPYEQYF. The CDR3 nucleotides are TGTGCCAGCAGCCGGAGTCCGTACGAGCAGTACTTC. The chain employs TRBV3-1 (or the pseudogene TRBV3-2) and TRBJ2-7, with D hard to call. Germline V gene sequence: CDR1 LGHDT, CDR2 YNNKEL (reference sequence). The ends were cut back, 4 bases at V and 4 bases at J, with 8 bases in the middle. This CDR3 contains 12 residues.